A selection of T cell receptor beta chains follows, all from one sample in a study of graft-versus-host responses after intestinal transplantation. TCRdb's copy holds only in-frame clones and misses some; the assay was immunoSEQ multiplex PCR. The sample has 9,900 or so clones, 75% to 90% seen once. Source: ileum tissue, taken 700 to 850 days after intestinal transplantation. The receptors come from a human patient who received an intestinal transplant, so some T cells may come from the graft donor. Each CDR3 is given with its conserved first and last residue. The D gene is left open where the match is weak. The size entry is marked missing in some rows and otherwise reads once, few, many or a size class.

NA | TRBJ2-7 | TRBV18 | NA | TGTGCCAGCTCCACCCGGGCCCACGAGCAGTACTTC | CASSTRAHEQYF
NA | TRBJ2-1 | TRBV15 | NA | TGTGCCACCAGACAGGGGGCAGGACTAGCGTCCTACAATGAGCAGTTCTTC | CATRQGAGLASYNEQFF
NA | TRBJ1-6 | TRBV5-6 | NA | TGTGCCAGCAGCTCGACGTCGGGGATCGACGAGAGTAATTCACCCCTCCACTTT | CASSSTSGIDESNSPLHF
NA | TRBJ2-3 | TRBV6-1 | NA | TGTGCCAGCAGTGATTTTGGCGCTCCAAGCACAGATACGCAGTATTTT | CASSDFGAPSTDTQYF
once | TRBJ2-1 | TRBV5-6 | TRBD1 | TGTGCCAGCAGCTTGTCCAAGGGGGCGGGCGGGTTTGATGAGCAGTTCTTC | CASSLSKGAGGFDEQFF
NA | TRBJ2-2 | TRBV19 | NA | TGTGCCAGTACCAGGGGCTTGAACACCGGGGAGCTGTTTTTT | CASTRGLNTGELFF
NA | TRBJ1-4 | TRBV5-4 | NA | TGTGCCAGCAGCTCCACCGACAGTGCAACTAATGAAAAACTGTTTTTT | CASSSTDSATNEKLFF
NA | TRBJ2-2 | TRBV2 | TRBD1 | TGTGCCAGCGGAGACAGGGCAAGGACCGGGGAGCTGTTTTTT | CASGDRARTGELFF
NA | TRBJ2-2 | TRBV7-3 | TRBD1 | TGTGCCAGCAGCTTAAACAGGGGATACACCGGGGAGCTGTTTTTT | CASSLNRGYTGELFF
NA | TRBJ1-2 | TRBV18 | TRBD1 | TGTGCCAGCTACGCAGGGGGCTCCAATATAAACTATGGCTACACCTTC | CASYAGGSNINYGYTF
NA | TRBJ2-2 | TRBV27 | NA | TGTGCCAGCAGTTTATCGGTCGGCACCGGGGAGCTGTTTTTT | CASSLSVGTGELFF
NA | TRBJ1-1 | TRBV5-1 | TRBD1 | TGCGCCAGCAGCGTCGACAGGGAGGGTGAAGCTTTCTTT | CASSVDREGEAFF